This TCR beta chain was found in a study of cytomegalovirus exposure and HLA in healthy donors. Study-wide findings and caveats: There were some V segments, including TRBV6-2 and TRBV6-3, excluded as indistinguishable. Further analysis, carried out later, found HLA-associated TCR beta chains more clonally expanded than equally common other chains. Earlier findings revealed that most TCR beta V segments proved productive either about 87% or about 30% of the time. Reportedly, cytomegalovirus status was diagnosed with high sensitivity and specificity.

Comment on this clone: Its antigen is as yet unknown. The germline gene is not matched at one end of the junction; a read error may be the cause.

The germline V gene has CDR1 MNHEY and CDR2 SVGAGI. The CDR3 sequence is 15 residues long. It was with 60 Vbeta and 13 Jbeta primers that the PCR ran. TCRdb's table, derived via immunoSEQ multiplex PCR, lists solely in-frame clones and lacks some. This table holds 150,000 to 160,000 clones, 65% to 75% found once. This receptor was obtained from a man younger than 35 in good health and CMV-seronegative. Sequencing used PBMCs. The V call is TRBV6-5, the J call TRBJ2-4; TRBD1 might be the D (5 bases). The CDR3: CASSAQGVFLNSQYF. CDR3 DNA sequence: TGTGCCAGCAGCGCCCAGGGTGTTTTTTTAAACAGTCAGTACTTC.